This T cell receptor (beta chain) appears in the sequencing data of a study of post-analysis software for immune sequencing data. Overall study results and limits: The five TRBV segments detected at higher frequency in patients than in controls included TRBV5-6, TRBV5-1 and TRBV20-1.

Germline V gene sequence: CDR1 MNHEY, CDR2 SMNVEV (reference sequence). V lost 5 bases to trimming and J lost 3 bases, with 8 bases between them. This CDR3 region has 13 residues. This clonotype was picked up a small number of times. Antigen unknown. Included in the TCR beta cDNA libraries were unique molecular identifiers. TCRdb re-called the PCR reads through MiXCR, storing one row per CDR3 protein. Of about 820,000 distinct CDR3 sequences in the sample, under 70% are singletons; the top ten hold approximately 4.5%. The chain is built from TRBV27 and TRBJ2-1; no clear D gene. The source of this sequence is a girl aged 10 to 17 with multiple sclerosis. Sequenced input: blood. CDR3 in DNA: TGTGCCAGCAGTCACCGGAGCTACAATGAGCAGTTCTTC. Protein sequence: CASSHRSYNEQFF.